This T cell receptor (beta chain) came from a study of blood T cells in healthy people across ages. The second PCR ran roughly 6 to 12 cycles with a sample-barcoded 5' primer and J-beta primers. A tag from a template-switch adaptor with 12 random nucleotides marked each cDNA molecule. TCRdb reprocessed the 5' RACE reads via MiXCR and lists one record per CDR3 protein. Of some 760,000 distinct CDR3 sequences detected, approximately 25% appear once; the ten largest clones hold under 4.5%. The CDR3 spans 12 residues. Germline assignment: CDR1 SQVTM and CDR2 ANQGSEA. V lost 6 bases and J 3 bases, leaving 10 bases between the germline ends. Total RNA extraction produced at least 5 micrograms (per sample) for the study. The sample holds a few counts of this clonotype. This sample also appeared in a second study, on T cells of mothers and their children. Turning to that study: RNA that had been extracted went wholly into cDNA synthesis, at 1.5 ug per 15 ul.

The sequence came from a boy younger than 18 in good health. The chain has TRBV29-1 and TRBJ2-3, with D perhaps TRBD1 (7 bases). The specimen sequenced was blood. CDR3 region: CSVGGQTDTQYF. The CDR3 DNA sequence: TGCAGCGTCGGGGGACAGACAGATACGCAGTATTTT.